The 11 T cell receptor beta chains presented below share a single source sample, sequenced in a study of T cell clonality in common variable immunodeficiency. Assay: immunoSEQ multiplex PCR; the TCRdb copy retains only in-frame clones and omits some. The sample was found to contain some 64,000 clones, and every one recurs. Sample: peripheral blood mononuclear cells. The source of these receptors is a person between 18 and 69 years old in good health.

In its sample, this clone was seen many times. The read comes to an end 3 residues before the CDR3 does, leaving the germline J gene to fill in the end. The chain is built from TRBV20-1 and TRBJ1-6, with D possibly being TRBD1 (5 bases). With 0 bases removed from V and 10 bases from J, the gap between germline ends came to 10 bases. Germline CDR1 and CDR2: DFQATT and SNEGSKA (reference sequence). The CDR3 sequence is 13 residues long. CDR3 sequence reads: CSARDREGSPLHF. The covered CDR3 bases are TGCAGTGCTAGAGACAGGGAGGGCTCACCC.

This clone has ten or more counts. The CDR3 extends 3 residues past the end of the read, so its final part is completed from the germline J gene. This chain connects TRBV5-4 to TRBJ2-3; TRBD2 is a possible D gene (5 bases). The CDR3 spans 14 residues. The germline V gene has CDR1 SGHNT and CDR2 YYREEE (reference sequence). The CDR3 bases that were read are TGTATAACGAAGCCACTAGAGGCCGCAGATACG. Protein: CITKPLEAADT. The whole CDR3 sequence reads CITKPLEAADTQYF.

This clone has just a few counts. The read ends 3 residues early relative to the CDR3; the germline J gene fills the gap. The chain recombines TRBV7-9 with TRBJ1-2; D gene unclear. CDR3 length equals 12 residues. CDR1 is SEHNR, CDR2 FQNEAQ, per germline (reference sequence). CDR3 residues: CASSASPYDYTF. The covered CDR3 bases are TGTGCCAGCAGCGCTAGTCCCTACGAC.

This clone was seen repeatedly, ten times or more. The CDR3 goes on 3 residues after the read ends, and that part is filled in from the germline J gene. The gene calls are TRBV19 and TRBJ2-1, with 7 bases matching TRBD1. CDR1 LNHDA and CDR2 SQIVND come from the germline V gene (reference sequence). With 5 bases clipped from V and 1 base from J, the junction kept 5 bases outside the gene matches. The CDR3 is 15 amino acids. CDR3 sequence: CASSEDRVSYNEQFF. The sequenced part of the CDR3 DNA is TGTGCCAGTAGTGAAGACAGGGTTTCCTACAATGAG. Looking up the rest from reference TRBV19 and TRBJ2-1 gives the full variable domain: DGGITQSPKYLFRKEGQNVTLSCEQNLNHDAMYWYRQDPGQGLRLIYYSQIVNDFQKGDIAEGYSVSREKKESFPLTVTSAQKNPTAFYLCASSEDRVSYNEQFFGPGTRLTVL.

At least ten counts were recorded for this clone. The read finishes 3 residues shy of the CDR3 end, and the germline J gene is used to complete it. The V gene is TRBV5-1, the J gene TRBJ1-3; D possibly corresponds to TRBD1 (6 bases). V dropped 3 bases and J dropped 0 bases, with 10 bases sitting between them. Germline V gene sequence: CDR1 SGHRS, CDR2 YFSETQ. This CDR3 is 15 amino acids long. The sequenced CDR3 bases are TGCGCCAGCAGCTGGGACATCCACTCTGGAAACACC. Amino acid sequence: CASSWDIHSGNT. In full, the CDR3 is CASSWDIHSGNTIYF.

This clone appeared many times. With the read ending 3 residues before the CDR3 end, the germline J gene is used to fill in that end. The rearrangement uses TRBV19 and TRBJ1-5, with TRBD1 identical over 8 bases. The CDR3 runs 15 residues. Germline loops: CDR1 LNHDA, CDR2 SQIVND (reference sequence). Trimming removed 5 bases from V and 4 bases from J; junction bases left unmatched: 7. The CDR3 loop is CASSGQGAENQPQHF. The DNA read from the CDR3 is TGTGCCAGTAGTGGGCAGGGGGCGGAAAATCAGCCC.

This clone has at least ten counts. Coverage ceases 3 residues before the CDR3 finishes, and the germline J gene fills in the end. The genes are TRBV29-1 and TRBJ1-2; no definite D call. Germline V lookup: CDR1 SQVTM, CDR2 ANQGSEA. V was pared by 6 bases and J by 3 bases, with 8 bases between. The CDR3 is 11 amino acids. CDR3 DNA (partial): TGCAGCGTGGGCGGGGACTATGGC. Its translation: CSVGGDYG. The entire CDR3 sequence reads CSVGGDYGYTF.

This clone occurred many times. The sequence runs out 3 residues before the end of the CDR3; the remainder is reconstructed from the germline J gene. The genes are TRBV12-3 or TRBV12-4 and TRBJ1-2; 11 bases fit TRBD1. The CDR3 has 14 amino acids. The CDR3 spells CASSLRGQGDGYTF. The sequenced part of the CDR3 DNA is TGTGCCAGCAGTTTAAGGGGACAGGGGGACGGC.

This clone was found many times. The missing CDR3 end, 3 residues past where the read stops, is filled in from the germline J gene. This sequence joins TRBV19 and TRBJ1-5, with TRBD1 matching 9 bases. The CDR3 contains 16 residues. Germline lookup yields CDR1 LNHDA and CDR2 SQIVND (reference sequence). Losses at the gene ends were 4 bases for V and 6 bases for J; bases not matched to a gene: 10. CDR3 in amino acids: CASSTPRTGAGQPQHF. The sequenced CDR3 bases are TGTGCCAGTAGTACCCCCCGGACAGGGGCTGGTCAGCCC.

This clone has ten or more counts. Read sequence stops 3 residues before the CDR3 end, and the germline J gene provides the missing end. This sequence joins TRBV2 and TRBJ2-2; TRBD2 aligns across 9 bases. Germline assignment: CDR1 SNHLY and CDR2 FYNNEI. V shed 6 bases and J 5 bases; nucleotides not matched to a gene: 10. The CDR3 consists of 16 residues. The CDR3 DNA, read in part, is TGTGCCAGCAGGGGCGGGAGGGCCGGGGGGACCGGGGAG. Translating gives CASRGGRAGGTGE. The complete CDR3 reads CASRGGRAGGTGELFF.

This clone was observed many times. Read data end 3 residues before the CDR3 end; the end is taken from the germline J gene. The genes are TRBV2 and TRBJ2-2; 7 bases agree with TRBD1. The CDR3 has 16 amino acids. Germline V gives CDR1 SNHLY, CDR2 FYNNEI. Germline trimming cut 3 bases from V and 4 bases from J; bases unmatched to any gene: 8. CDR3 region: CASSEVVRGTTGELFF. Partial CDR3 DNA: TGTGCCAGCAGTGAGGTCGTCAGGGGGACCACCGGGGAG.